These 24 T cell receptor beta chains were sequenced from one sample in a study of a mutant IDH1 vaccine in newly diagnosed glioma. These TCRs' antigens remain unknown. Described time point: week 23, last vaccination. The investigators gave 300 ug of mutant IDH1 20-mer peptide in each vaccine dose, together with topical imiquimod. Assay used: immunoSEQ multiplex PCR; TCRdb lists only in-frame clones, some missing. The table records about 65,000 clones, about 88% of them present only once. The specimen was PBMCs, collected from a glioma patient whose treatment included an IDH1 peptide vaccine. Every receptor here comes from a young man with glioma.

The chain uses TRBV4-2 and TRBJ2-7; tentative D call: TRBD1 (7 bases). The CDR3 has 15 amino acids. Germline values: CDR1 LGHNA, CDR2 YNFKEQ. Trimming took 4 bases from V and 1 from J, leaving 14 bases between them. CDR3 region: CASSPRAGGSYEQYF. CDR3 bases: TGTGCCAGCAGCCCCCGCGCAGGGGGGTCCTACGAGCAGTACTTC.

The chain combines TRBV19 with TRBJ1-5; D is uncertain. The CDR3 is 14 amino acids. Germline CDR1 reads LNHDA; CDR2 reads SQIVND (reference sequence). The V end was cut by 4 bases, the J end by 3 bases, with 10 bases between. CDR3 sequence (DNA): TGTGCCAGTAGTAGGCTCTATGACAATCAGCCCCAGCATTTT. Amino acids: CASSRLYDNQPQHF.

The CDR3 coding sequence is TGTGCCAGCAGCACCCCCGGTGGTGAAAAACTGTTTTTT. This sequence encodes CASSTPGGEKLFF. V is TRBV5-4 and J is TRBJ1-4, with unresolved D. Germline lookup yields CDR1 SGHNT and CDR2 YYREEE (reference sequence). With 4 bases removed from V and 7 bases from J, the gap between germline ends came to 11 bases. The CDR3 has 13 amino acids.

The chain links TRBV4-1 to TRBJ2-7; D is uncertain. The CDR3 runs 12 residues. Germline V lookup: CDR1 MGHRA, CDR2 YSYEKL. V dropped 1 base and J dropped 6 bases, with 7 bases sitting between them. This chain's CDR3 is CASSQVLSEQYF. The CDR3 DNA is TGCGCCAGCAGCCAAGTACTGTCCGAGCAGTACTTC.

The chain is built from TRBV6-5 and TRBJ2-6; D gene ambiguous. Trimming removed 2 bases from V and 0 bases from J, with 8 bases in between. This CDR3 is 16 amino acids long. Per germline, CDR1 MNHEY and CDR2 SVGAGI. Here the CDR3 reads CASSYGVFSGANVLTF. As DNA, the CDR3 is TGTGCCAGCAGTTACGGAGTCTTCTCTGGGGCCAACGTCCTGACTTTC.

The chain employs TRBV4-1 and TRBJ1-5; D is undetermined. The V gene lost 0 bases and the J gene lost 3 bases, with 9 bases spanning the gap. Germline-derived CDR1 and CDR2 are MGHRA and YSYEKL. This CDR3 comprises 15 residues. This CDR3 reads CASSQERSHNQPQHF. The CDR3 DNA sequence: TGCGCCAGCAGCCAAGAAAGGAGTCACAATCAGCCCCAGCATTTT.

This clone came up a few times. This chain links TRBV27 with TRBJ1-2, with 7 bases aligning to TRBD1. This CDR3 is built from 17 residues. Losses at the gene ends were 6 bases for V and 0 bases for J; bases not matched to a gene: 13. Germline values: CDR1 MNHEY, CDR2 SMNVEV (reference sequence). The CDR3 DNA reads TGTGCCAGCAGCTTAACCTACCGACAGGGAGCTAACTATGGCTACACCTTC. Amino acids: CASSLTYRQGANYGYTF.

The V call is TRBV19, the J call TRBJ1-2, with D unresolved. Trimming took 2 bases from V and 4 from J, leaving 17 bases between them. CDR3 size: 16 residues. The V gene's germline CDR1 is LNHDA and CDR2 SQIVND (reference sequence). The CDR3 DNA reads TGTGCCAGTAGTATACAAGGACGGAGAATGGTCTATGGCTACACCTTC. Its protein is CASSIQGRRMVYGYTF.

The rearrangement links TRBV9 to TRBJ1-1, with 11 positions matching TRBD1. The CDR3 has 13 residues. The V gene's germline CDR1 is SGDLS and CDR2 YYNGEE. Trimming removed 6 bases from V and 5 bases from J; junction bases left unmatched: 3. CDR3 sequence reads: CASKGQGETEAFF. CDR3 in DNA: TGTGCCAGCAAGGGACAGGGGGAAACTGAAGCTTTCTTT.

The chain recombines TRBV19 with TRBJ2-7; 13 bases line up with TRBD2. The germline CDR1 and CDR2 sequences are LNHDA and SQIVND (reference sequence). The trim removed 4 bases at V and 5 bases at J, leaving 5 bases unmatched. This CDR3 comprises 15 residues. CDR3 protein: CASSKTSGGRHEQYF. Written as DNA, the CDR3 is TGTGCCAGTAGTAAGACTAGCGGGGGGCGGCACGAGCAGTACTTC.

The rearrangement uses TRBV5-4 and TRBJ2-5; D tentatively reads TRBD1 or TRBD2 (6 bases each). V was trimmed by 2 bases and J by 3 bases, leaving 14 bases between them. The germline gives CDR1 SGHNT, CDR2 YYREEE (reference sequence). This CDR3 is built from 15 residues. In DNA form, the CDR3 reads TGTGCCAGCAGCTTCTCTTCCGGGGGCAAAGAGACCCAGTACTTC. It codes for CASSFSSGGKETQYF.

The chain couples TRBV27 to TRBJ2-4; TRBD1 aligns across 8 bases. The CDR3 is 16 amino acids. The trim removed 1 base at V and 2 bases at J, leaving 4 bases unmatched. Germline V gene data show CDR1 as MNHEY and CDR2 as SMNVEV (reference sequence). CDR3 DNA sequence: TGTGCCAGCAGTTTATACGGACAGGGATCCAAAAACATTCAGTACTTC. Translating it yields CASSLYGQGSKNIQYF.

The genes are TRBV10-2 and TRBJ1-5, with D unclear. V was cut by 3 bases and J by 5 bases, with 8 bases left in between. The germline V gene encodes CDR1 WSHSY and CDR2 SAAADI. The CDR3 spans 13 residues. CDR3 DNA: TGCGCCAGCAGTGATTGGGGTGATCAGCCCCAGCATTTT. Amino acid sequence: CASSDWGDQPQHF.

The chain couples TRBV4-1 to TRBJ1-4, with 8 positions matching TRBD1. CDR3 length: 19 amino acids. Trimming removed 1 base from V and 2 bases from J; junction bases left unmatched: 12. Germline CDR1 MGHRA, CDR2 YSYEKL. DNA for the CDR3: TGCGCCAGCAGCCAAGCCCCCCCAAGGCCAGGGGGCACTAATGAAAAACTGTTTTTT. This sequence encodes CASSQAPPRPGGTNEKLFF.

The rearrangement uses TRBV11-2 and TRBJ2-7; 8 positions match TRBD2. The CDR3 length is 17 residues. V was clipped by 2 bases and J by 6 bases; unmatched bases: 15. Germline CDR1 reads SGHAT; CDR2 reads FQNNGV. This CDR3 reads CASSLRLMGRAGVEQYF. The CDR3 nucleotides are TGTGCCAGCAGCTTAAGATTGATGGGGAGAGCGGGGGTCGAGCAGTACTTC.

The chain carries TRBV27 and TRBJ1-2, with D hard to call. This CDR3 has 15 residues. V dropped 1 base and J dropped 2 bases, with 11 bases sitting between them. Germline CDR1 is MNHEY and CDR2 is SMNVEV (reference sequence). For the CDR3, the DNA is TGTGCCAGCAGTTTATATCCGGGAGTGAACTATGGCTACACCTTC. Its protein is CASSLYPGVNYGYTF.

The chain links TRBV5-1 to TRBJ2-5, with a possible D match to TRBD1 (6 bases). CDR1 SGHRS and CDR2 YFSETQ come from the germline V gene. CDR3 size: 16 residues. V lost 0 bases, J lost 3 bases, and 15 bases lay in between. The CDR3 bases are TGCGCCAGCAGCTTGGGGCTACAGGGTTGGGAAGAGACCCAGTACTTC. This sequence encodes CASSLGLQGWEETQYF.

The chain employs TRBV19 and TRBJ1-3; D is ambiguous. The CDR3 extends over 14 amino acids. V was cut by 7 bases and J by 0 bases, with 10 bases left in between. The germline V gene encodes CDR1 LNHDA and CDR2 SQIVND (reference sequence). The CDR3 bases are TGTGCCAGTATCCCCAGAAGCTCTGGAAACACCATATATTTT. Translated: CASIPRSSGNTIYF.

The CDR3 DNA follows: TGTGCCAGCAGCCCCGACAGGGGGCGCATCGGGAACACTGAAGCTTTCTTT. It codes for CASSPDRGRIGNTEAFF. V and J are TRBV7-9 and TRBJ1-1; 10 bases are shared with TRBD1. Trimming at V came to 5 bases and at J to 1 base, leaving 10 bases not matched to a gene. Germline V gives CDR1 SEHNR, CDR2 FQNEAQ (reference sequence). This CDR3 contains 17 residues.

CDR3 amino acids: CASGNTDTQYF. The CDR3 DNA reads as TGTGCCAGCGGGAATACAGATACGCAGTATTTT. J is TRBJ2-3 and V is TRBV6-5; no firm D call. V shed 8 bases and J shed 3 bases, with 6 bases lying between them. This CDR3 contains 11 residues. Germline CDR1 and CDR2: MNHEY and SVGAGI.

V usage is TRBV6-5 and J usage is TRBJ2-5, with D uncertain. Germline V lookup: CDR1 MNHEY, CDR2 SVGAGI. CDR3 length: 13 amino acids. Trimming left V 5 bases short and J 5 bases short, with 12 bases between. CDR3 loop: CASSNRAVETQYF. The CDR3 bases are TGTGCCAGCAGTAATCGGGCCGTTGAGACCCAGTACTTC.

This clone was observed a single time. CDR3 residues: CASSLDLRSQPQHF. The CDR3 DNA is TGCGCCAGCAGCTTGGACCTTCGATCTCAGCCCCAGCATTTT. The gene calls are TRBV5-1 and TRBJ1-5; D remains unclear. The germline V gene encodes CDR1 SGHRS and CDR2 YFSETQ. The length of the CDR3 is 14 residues. V gave up 0 bases and J gave up 6 bases, with 10 bases separating them.

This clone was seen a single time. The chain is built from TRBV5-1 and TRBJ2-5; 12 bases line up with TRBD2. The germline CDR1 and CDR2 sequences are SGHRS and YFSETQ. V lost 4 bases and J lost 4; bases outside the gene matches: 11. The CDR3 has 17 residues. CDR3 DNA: TGCGCCAGCAGCCCTGGACTAGCGGGGCGGGTTGGAGAGACCCAGTACTTC. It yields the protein CASSPGLAGRVGETQYF.

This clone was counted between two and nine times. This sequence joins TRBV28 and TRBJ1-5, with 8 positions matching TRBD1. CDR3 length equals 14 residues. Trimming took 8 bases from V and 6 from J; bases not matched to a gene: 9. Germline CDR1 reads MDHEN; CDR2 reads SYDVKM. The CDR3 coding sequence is TGTGCCAGCTTTCCGACAGGGGCGGGTCAGCCCCAGCATTTT. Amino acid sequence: CASFPTGAGQPQHF.